The 32 T cell receptor beta chains reported below all come from one sample, sequenced in a study of CD8 T cells in ankylosing spondylitis. Study-wide results and caveats: Within ankylosing spondylitis blood, a TCR beta motif made up of eight or nine highly homologous variants appeared to be characteristic.

No antigen has been identified for these receptors. In TCRdb, the 5' RACE reads were re-called with MiXCR into one record per CDR3 protein. The table lists a few hundred thousand distinct CDR3 sequences, over 9.5% of them singletons, with around 6.8% in the top ten. The sequencing input was blood, either unsorted or a sorted T cell fraction (not recorded which). Source of these receptors: a male donor with ankylosing spondylitis.

The CDR3 protein is CASHSSGQGGTGELFF. The CDR3 nucleotides read TGCGCCAGCCACTCATCGGGGCAGGGCGGAACCGGGGAGCTGTTTTTT. The gene calls are TRBV5-1 and TRBJ2-2; tentatively, D is TRBD1 or TRBD2 (5 bases each). The CDR3 is made up of 16 amino acids. Germline values: CDR1 SGHRS, CDR2 YFSETQ. V dropped 7 bases and J dropped 5 bases, with 21 bases sitting between them.

This sequence joins TRBV9 and TRBJ2-5, with 8 positions matching TRBD1. Germline CDR1 SGDLS, CDR2 YYNGEE. CDR3 length equals 16 residues. V shed 4 bases, J shed 2 bases, and the junction held 10 bases outside the gene matches. The CDR3 region has the DNA TGTGCCAGCAGCCGCAGGACAGGGTTAATACAAGAGACCCAGTACTTC. Encoded protein: CASSRRTGLIQETQYF.

In its sample, this clonotype was seen a few times. The chain joins TRBV2 to TRBJ2-1, with D tentatively TRBD1 (5 bases). This CDR3 has 15 residues. Trimming removed 4 bases from V and 4 bases from J, with 14 bases in between. The germline CDR1 and CDR2 sequences are SNHLY and FYNNEI. CDR3 amino acids: CASSVSTRQYNEQFF. The CDR3 DNA follows: TGTGCCAGCAGTGTGAGCACCCGACAGTACAATGAGCAGTTCTTC. Complete variable domain (other parts from reference TRBV2 and TRBJ2-1): EPEVTQTPSHQVTQMGQEVILRCVPISNHLYFYWYRQILGQKVEFLVSFYNNEISEKSEIFDDQFSVERPDGSNFTLKIRSTKLEDSAMYFCASSVSTRQYNEQFFGPGTRLTVL.

This clonotype has just a few counts. The rearrangement joins TRBV5-5 to TRBJ2-1; maybe TRBD2 (5 bases). This CDR3 region has 18 residues. The germline V and J ends were trimmed by 2 bases and 0 bases, with 18 bases remaining between them. In germline, CDR1 is SGHKS, CDR2 YYEKEE (reference sequence). CDR3 nucleotide sequence: TGTGCCAGCAGCTTTTCAGCGGATAGCGACTCCTCCTACAATGAGCAGTTCTTC. Its translation: CASSFSADSDSSYNEQFF.

The chain recombines TRBV29-1 with TRBJ2-5; tentative D call: TRBD2 (7 bases). The V gene's germline CDR1 is SQVTM and CDR2 ANQGSEA. CDR3 length: 12 amino acids. Trimming removed 7 bases from V and 5 bases from J, with 14 bases in between. The CDR3 sequence is CSGWTAGETQYF. CDR3 DNA sequence: TGCAGCGGCTGGACAGCGGGGGAGACCCAGTACTTC.

This clonotype has a handful of counts. The chain has TRBV2 and TRBJ2-2, with a tentative D call TRBD1 (6 bases). Trimming cost V 8 bases and J 1 base, with 11 bases left between them. The germline CDR1 and CDR2 sequences are SNHLY and FYNNEI. The CDR3 covers 14 residues. The CDR3 coding sequence is TGTGCCAGCTCGACAGGAGAGAACACCGGGGAGCTGTTTTTT. Encoded protein: CASSTGENTGELFF.

V usage is TRBV7-9 and J usage is TRBJ2-2; no clear D. The CDR3 runs to 11 residues. Trimming took off 7 bases at V and 5 bases at J, with 5 bases between the two ends. The germline gives CDR1 SEHNR, CDR2 FQNEAQ (reference sequence). The CDR3: CASTPTGELFF. The CDR3 nucleotides read TGTGCCAGCACCCCAACCGGGGAGCTGTTTTTT.

This clonotype was counted between two and nine times. The chain recombines TRBV7-9 with TRBJ2-7, with 9 bases fitting TRBD2. CDR1 and CDR2 (germline): SEHNR, FQNEAQ (reference sequence). The CDR3 sequence is 14 residues long. Trimming removed 1 base from V and 6 bases from J; junction bases left unmatched: 4. CDR3 sequence (DNA): TGTGCCAGCAGCTTAGTATTAGCGGGAGCCGAGCAGTACTTC. Protein product: CASSLVLAGAEQYF.

CDR3 sequence: CASSEGPPGNGQPQHF. The CDR3 region has the DNA TGTGCCAGCAGTGAAGGACCTCCGGGAAATGGTCAGCCCCAGCATTTT. This sequence joins TRBV6-1 and TRBJ1-5; D is unresolved. The V end was cut by 1 base, the J end by 6 bases, with 16 bases between. From germline, CDR1 is MNHNS and CDR2 SASEGT. The CDR3 is 16 amino acids.

This clonotype was counted between two and nine times. The V gene is TRBV27, the J gene TRBJ1-2, with D possibly TRBD1 on 6 matching bases. With 5 bases removed from V and 4 bases from J, the gap between germline ends came to 14 bases. Per germline, CDR1 MNHEY and CDR2 SMNVEV (reference sequence). The CDR3 length is 14 residues. CDR3 sequence reads: CASSLGGGPYGYTF. CDR3 coding DNA: TGTGCCAGCAGTCTTGGCGGGGGGCCCTATGGCTACACCTTC.

This clonotype showed up just a few times. The chain joins TRBV15 to TRBJ2-7, with D unresolved. CDR3 length: 15 residues. Looked up from germline, CDR1 is LNHNV and CDR2 is YYDKDF (reference sequence). With 5 bases removed from V and 4 bases from J, the gap between germline ends came to 18 bases. In DNA, the CDR3 is TGTGCCACCAGCGCGCTGGACGAAGGGATTTACGAGCAGTACGTC. Amino acid sequence: CATSALDEGIYEQYV.

This clonotype was observed a few times. The rearrangement joins TRBV19 to TRBJ2-5; either TRBD1 or TRBD2 may fit D (5 bases each). CDR1 LNHDA and CDR2 SQIVND come from the germline V gene (reference sequence). Deletions cut 6 bases from V and 4 bases from J, with 12 bases between. The CDR3 contains 13 residues. The CDR3 coding sequence is TGTGCCAGTAGCAGCCAGAGGGGAGAGACCCAGTACTTC. This encodes CASSSQRGETQYF.

This chain links TRBV5-1 with TRBJ2-3; D may match TRBD1 or TRBD2 (5 bases each). Trimming took off 3 bases at V and 5 bases at J, with 10 bases between the two ends. Germline V gene sequence: CDR1 SGHRS, CDR2 YFSETQ. This CDR3 has 13 amino acids. CDR3 bases: TGCGCCAGCAGCTCCGGGACGGAAGATACGCAGTATTTT. Amino acid sequence: CASSSGTEDTQYF. The full variable domain, with the rest looked up from reference TRBV5-1 and TRBJ2-3, is KAGVTQTPRYLIKTRGQQVTLSCSPISGHRSVSWYQQTPGQGLQFLFEYFSETQRNKGNFPGRFSGRQFSNSRSEMNVSTLELGDSALYLCASSSGTEDTQYFGPGTRLTVL.

This chain connects TRBV21-1 to TRBJ1-1. TRBV21-1 is classified as a pseudogene. CDR3 length: 16 amino acids. CDR3 sequence reads: CASSSLRGFQDTEAFF. CDR3 coding DNA: TGTGCCAGCAGCTCTCTGCGTGGGTTTCAGGACACTGAAGCTTTCTTT.

This clonotype was picked up a small number of times. This rearrangement joins TRBV18 to TRBJ2-1; the D is unclear. This CDR3 contains 12 residues. V lost 3 bases, J lost 7 bases, and 7 bases lay in between. Germline CDR1 and CDR2: KGHSH and LQKENI. CDR3 residues: CASSPRLNEQFF. Here the CDR3 DNA reads TGTGCCAGCTCACCGCGGCTAAATGAGCAGTTCTTC.

In this sample, this clonotype turned up a few times. This may be a read error, as it is one base from a much larger clone. The chain joins TRBV5-1 to TRBJ2-1; 8 nucleotides line up with TRBD2. Unmatched junction bases numbered 5, after V lost 0 bases and J lost 6 bases. The CDR3 spans 15 residues. CDR1 is SGHRS and CDR2 is YFSETQ in the germline V gene. CDR3 nucleotide sequence: TGCGCCAGCAGCTTGGAGATCGGGAGGGCCAATGAGCAGTTCTTC. It yields the protein CASSLEIGRANEQFF.

V gene TRBV4-1 combines with J gene TRBJ2-4; D is possibly TRBD2 (5 bases). The length of the CDR3 is 18 residues. CDR1 and CDR2 from the germline V gene are MGHRA and YSYEKL. V lost 0 bases and J lost 0, with 15 bases in between. The CDR3 sequence is CASSQEAQLALAKNIQYF. In nucleotides, the CDR3 is TGCGCCAGCAGCCAAGAGGCTCAGCTAGCCCTAGCCAAAAACATTCAGTACTTC.

This clonotype was found a few times. CDR3 sequence: CASSLDSGRRSYEQYF. CDR3 nucleotides: TGTGCCAGCAGCTTAGATAGCGGGAGGAGGTCCTACGAGCAGTACTTC. J is TRBJ2-7 and V is TRBV7-2, with TRBD2 matching 10 bases. The CDR3 is made up of 16 amino acids. CDR1 is SGHTA and CDR2 is FQGNSA in the germline V gene. V lost 1 base to trimming and J lost 1 base; unmatched junction nucleotides: 4.

This clonotype was counted between two and nine times. The rearrangement joins TRBV6-2 or TRBV6-3 to TRBJ2-1, with TRBD2 identical over 14 bases. The ends lost 5 bases at V and 8 bases at J; junction bases unmatched: 8. CDR3 length: 16 residues. CDR1 is MNHEY and CDR2 is SVGEGT in the germline V gene. The CDR3 region has the DNA TGTGCCAGCAGTCCCCGTCCGACTAGCGGGAGGGATGAGCAGTTCTTC. This codes for CASSPRPTSGRDEQFF.

This clonotype was found many times. J is TRBJ1-5 and V is TRBV27, with D unclear. The CDR3 has 14 amino acids. Per the germline V gene, CDR1 is MNHEY and CDR2 is SMNVEV (reference sequence). Trimming took 5 bases from V and 3 from J, leaving 11 bases between them. The CDR3 DNA follows: TGTGCCAGCAGTCCCCTACAGCTCAATCAGCCCCAGCATTTT. It translates to CASSPLQLNQPQHF.

The V gene is TRBV5-1, the J gene TRBJ2-5, with a weak D call TRBD1 (5 bases). The length of the CDR3 is 14 residues. Germline V lookup: CDR1 SGHRS, CDR2 YFSETQ. Trimming took 4 bases from V and 0 from J, leaving 10 bases between them. The CDR3 protein is CASSPQGDQETQYF. CDR3 coding DNA: TGCGCCAGCAGCCCCCAGGGTGACCAAGAGACCCAGTACTTC.

This rearrangement joins TRBV24-1 to TRBJ2-1; no clear D. The germline V gene encodes CDR1 KGHDR and CDR2 SFDVKD. The V end lost 5 bases, the J end lost 8 bases, and 12 bases lay between the germline ends. The CDR3 is 13 amino acids. Here the CDR3 reads CATSALTVYEQFF. Here the CDR3 DNA reads TGTGCCACCAGTGCCCTGACGGTTTATGAGCAGTTCTTC.

In this sample, this clonotype turned up a few times. The chain carries TRBV20-1 and TRBJ2-2; 8 bases line up with TRBD2. Unmatched junction bases numbered 7, after V lost 3 bases and J lost 4 bases. This CDR3 contains 15 residues. Per germline, CDR1 DFQATT and CDR2 SNEGSKA (reference sequence). CDR3 in DNA: TGCAGTGCTAGGGGCGGACTAGCCGGCACCGGGGAGCTGTTTTTT. Protein sequence: CSARGGLAGTGELFF.

The gene calls are TRBV20-1 and TRBJ2-7; the match to TRBD1 covers 10 bases. Germline assignment: CDR1 DFQATT and CDR2 SNEGSKA (reference sequence). V was clipped by 2 bases and J by 3 bases; unmatched bases: 4. The CDR3 consists of 14 residues. The CDR3 bases are TGCAGTGCTAGAAAAGGACAGGGGGACTACGAGCAGTACTTC. This translates into CSARKGQGDYEQYF.

The chain recombines TRBV18 with TRBJ2-2; TRBD2 might be the D (6 bases). CDR3 size: 16 residues. The germline V gene encodes CDR1 KGHSH and CDR2 LQKENI. Trimming cost V 0 bases and J 8 bases, with 16 bases left between them. The CDR3 sequence is CASSPPGSGFDGELFF. The CDR3 nucleotides read TGTGCCAGCTCACCACCGGGGAGCGGGTTCGATGGGGAGCTGTTTTTT. The full variable domain, rest sourced from reference TRBV18 and TRBJ2-2, is NAGVMQNPRHLVRRRGQEARLRCSPMKGHSHVYWYRQLPEEGLKFMVYLQKENIIDESGMPKERFSAEFPKEGPSILRIQQVVRGDSAAYFCASSPPGSGFDGELFFGEGSRLTVL.

The genes are TRBV5-1 and TRBJ1-1; no clear D. Trimming pared 5 bases from V and 1 base from J, leaving 12 bases between. The CDR3 runs 14 residues. CDR1 SGHRS and CDR2 YFSETQ come from the germline V gene. The CDR3 sequence is CASRYGGPNTEAFF. In DNA, the CDR3 is TGCGCCAGCAGGTACGGAGGTCCGAACACTGAAGCTTTCTTT.

By share, this clonotype ranks as medium-sized. This chain links TRBV3-1 with TRBJ1-2; D uncertain. This CDR3 region has 14 residues. CDR1 LGHDT and CDR2 YNNKEL come from the germline V gene (reference sequence). V shed 3 bases and J shed 4 bases, with 12 bases lying between them. CDR3 region: CASSQLSQTYGYTF. For the CDR3, the DNA is TGTGCCAGCAGCCAGTTATCACAGACCTATGGCTACACCTTC.

This clonotype was counted only a few times. V gene TRBV3-1 combines with J gene TRBJ2-7; 11 bases align to TRBD1. Trimming removed 4 bases from V and 7 bases from J; junction bases left unmatched: 6. This CDR3 contains 14 residues. The germline V gene encodes CDR1 LGHDT and CDR2 YNNKEL (reference sequence). The CDR3 nucleotides read TGTGCCAGCAGCCCTGAAGGGACAGGGGGTGAGCAGTACTTC. Encoded protein: CASSPEGTGGEQYF.

This chain uses TRBV27 with TRBJ1-1, with D possibly TRBD1 on 6 matching bases. Germline-derived CDR1 and CDR2 are MNHEY and SMNVEV (reference sequence). There are 14 residues in the CDR3. Trimming took off 5 bases at V and 5 bases at J, with 15 bases between the two ends. CDR3: CASSPWGGRTEAFF. The CDR3 bases are TGTGCCAGCAGTCCATGGGGGGGGCGTACTGAAGCTTTCTTT.

A few counts support this clonotype. In DNA, the CDR3 is TGTGCCAGCAGTGAGTTGGACAAGGGTCACGAGCAGTACTTC. Protein sequence: CASSELDKGHEQYF. The rearrangement uses TRBV6-1 and TRBJ2-7; possibly TRBD1 for D (5 bases). Trimming took 3 bases from V and 5 from J, leaving 14 bases between them. The germline gives CDR1 MNHNS, CDR2 SASEGT. This CDR3 spans 14 amino acids.

This clonotype was observed at least ten times. The rearrangement joins TRBV24-1 to TRBJ2-1; D tentatively reads TRBD1 or TRBD2 (6 bases each). Germline V gives CDR1 KGHDR, CDR2 SFDVKD. The length of the CDR3 is 16 residues. V lost 3 bases and J 4 bases, leaving 15 bases between the germline ends. The CDR3 nucleotides are TGTGCCACCAGTGATCCGGGGGCGGCGGATTACAATGAGCAGTTCTTC. It encodes CATSDPGAADYNEQFF.

In this sample, this clonotype turned up a few times. This chain links TRBV6-1 with TRBJ2-1; TRBD2 matches at 8 bases. Per germline, CDR1 MNHNS and CDR2 SASEGT. The V segment lost 8 bases and the J segment 4 bases; nucleotides outside the gene matches: 10. The CDR3 loop spans 15 amino acids. CDR3 nucleotides: TGTGCCAGCCGTCAAATACTAGCGGATTACAATGAGCAGTTCTTC. It codes for CASRQILADYNEQFF.